The 19 T cell receptor beta chains below all came from one sample that was sequenced in a study of blood T cell repertoires in COVID-19. Clones were read by immunoSEQ multiplex PCR, and TCRdb kept only the in-frame ones, dropping some. This sample carries some 360,000 clones, 87% of them seen once, and the ten largest clones take approximately 2.4%. The sequencing input was peripheral blood. The receptor source for this set is an older woman with COVID-19, enrolled during active disease.

The genes are TRBV4-1 and TRBJ2-5; D not certain. Germline assignment: CDR1 MGHRA and CDR2 YSYEKL. V gave up 1 base and J gave up 1 base, with 10 bases separating them. The CDR3 has 15 amino acids. CDR3: CASSQGWLLQETQYF. The CDR3 DNA follows: TGCGCCAGCAGCCAAGGTTGGTTACTCCAAGAGACCCAGTACTTC.

The chain is built from TRBV5-1 and TRBJ2-7; 7 positions agree with TRBD1. The CDR3 totals 12 residues. J gave up 5 bases and V 7 bases, and 6 bases lay outside the gene matches. Looked up from germline, CDR1 is SGHRS and CDR2 is YFSETQ. CDR3 in DNA: TGCGCCAGCCGTGACAGGGCGGACGAGCAGTACTTC. Protein: CASRDRADEQYF.

This clone came up once. The chain is built from TRBV6-5 and TRBJ2-2; 7 positions agree with TRBD2. V shed 7 bases, J shed 6 bases, and the junction held 11 bases outside the gene matches. CDR1 is MNHEY and CDR2 is SVGAGI in the germline V gene. There are 15 residues in the CDR3. The CDR3: CASIREGRGAGELFF. The CDR3 bases are TGTGCCAGCATAAGGGAGGGACGGGGCGCCGGGGAGCTGTTTTTT.

This chain joins TRBV6-5 and TRBJ2-3, with D possibly matching TRBD2 (6 bases). Germline CDR1 and CDR2: MNHEY and SVGAGI. V dropped 4 bases and J dropped 2 bases, with 13 bases sitting between them. The CDR3 covers 15 residues. CDR3 DNA: TGTGCCAGCAGTTCACATAGCGGAAACACAGATACGCAGTATTTT. This sequence encodes CASSSHSGNTDTQYF.

The chain has TRBV6-4 and TRBJ1-2; no clear D gene. V was pared by 4 bases and J by 1 base, with 16 bases between. Germline-derived CDR1 and CDR2 are MRHNA and SNTAGT. This CDR3 has 16 amino acids. Written as DNA, the CDR3 is TGTGCCAGCAGTGGAATGACAAACCAACTTAACTATGGCTACACCTTC. This sequence encodes CASSGMTNQLNYGYTF.

J is TRBJ1-2 and V is TRBV28; D may be TRBD1 (6 bases). The CDR3 runs to 17 residues. Germline CDR1 and CDR2: MDHEN and SYDVKM. The V gene lost 3 bases and the J gene lost 4 bases, with 21 bases spanning the gap. This CDR3 reads CASSLSYRVKPFYGYTF. CDR3 nucleotides: TGTGCCAGCAGTTTGTCGTACAGGGTTAAACCTTTCTATGGCTACACCTTC.

The gene calls are TRBV5-5 and TRBJ2-5, with D perhaps TRBD2 (5 bases). This CDR3 is built from 13 residues. Germline values: CDR1 SGHKS, CDR2 YYEKEE (reference sequence). V lost 4 bases, J lost 4 bases, and 11 bases lay in between. The CDR3 sequence is CASSPGTRETQYF. The CDR3 bases are TGTGCCAGCAGCCCGGGAACGAGAGAGACCCAGTACTTC.

This chain joins TRBV6-5 and TRBJ2-2, with 12 positions matching TRBD2. Germline-derived CDR1 and CDR2 are MNHEY and SVGAGI. J was trimmed by 6 bases and V by 6 bases; bases with no gene match: 5. CDR3 length: 15 residues. The DNA for the CDR3 is TGTGCCAGCAGGCGGACTAGCGGGGCTCCCGGGGAGCTGTTTTTT. Translating it yields CASRRTSGAPGELFF.

The CDR3 loop reads CASSLAAGYDTEAFF. The CDR3 DNA follows: TGCGCCAGCAGCTTGGCCGCGGGGTATGACACTGAAGCTTTCTTT. The genes are TRBV5-1 and TRBJ1-1, with D unclear. Trimming pared 0 bases from V and 3 bases from J, leaving 12 bases between. The CDR3 sequence is 15 residues long. Germline V lookup: CDR1 SGHRS, CDR2 YFSETQ.

The rearrangement joins TRBV10-3 to TRBJ1-4; 8 bases fit TRBD1. There are 14 residues in the CDR3. With V trimmed by 2 bases and J by 8 bases, 4 bases remained unmatched. CDR1 and CDR2 from the germline V gene are ENHRY and SYGVKD. The CDR3 sequence is CAISENRGGEKLFF. The CDR3 region has the DNA TGTGCCATCAGTGAGAACAGGGGGGGCGAAAAACTGTTTTTT.

The chain employs TRBV29-1 and TRBJ2-5, with TRBD2 matching over 7 bases. The germline V gene encodes CDR1 SQVTM and CDR2 ANQGSEA. The V segment lost 6 bases and the J segment 5 bases; nucleotides outside the gene matches: 0. The CDR3 contains 10 residues. Here the CDR3 reads CSVGGETQYF. CDR3 in DNA: TGCAGCGTGGGGGGGGAGACCCAGTACTTC.

V is TRBV27 and J is TRBJ1-2; D remains ambiguous. The germline gives CDR1 MNHEY, CDR2 SMNVEV (reference sequence). V lost 0 bases and J lost 4, with 12 bases in between. The CDR3 loop spans 15 amino acids. The CDR3 loop is CASSLSGILFYGYTF. CDR3 nucleotides: TGTGCCAGCAGTTTATCTGGCATCCTCTTCTATGGCTACACCTTC.

The chain links TRBV5-4 to TRBJ2-2; no firm D call. V was clipped by 4 bases and J by 4 bases, with 11 bases between them. In germline, CDR1 is SGHNT, CDR2 YYREEE (reference sequence). CDR3 length: 14 residues. The CDR3 region is CASSAPSGTGELFF. The CDR3 region has the DNA TGTGCCAGCAGCGCCCCCTCGGGCACCGGGGAGCTGTTTTTT. The full variable domain, with the rest looked up from reference TRBV5-4 and TRBJ2-2, is ETGVTQSPTHLIKTRGQQVTLRCSSQSGHNTVSWYQQALGQGPQFIFQYYREEENGRGNFPPRFSGLQFPNYSSELNVNALELDDSALYLCASSAPSGTGELFFGEGSRLTVL.

This chain connects TRBV4-1 to TRBJ2-3; TRBD2 aligns across 9 bases. The V and J ends lost 6 bases and 5 bases, in that order; junction bases with no gene match: 6. The CDR3 length is 14 residues. Germline CDR1 and CDR2: MGHRA and YSYEKL. CDR3 nucleotide sequence: TGCGCCAGCAGGGCGCTAGCGGGGAAAGATACGCAGTATTTT. It specifies CASRALAGKDTQYF.

The genes are TRBV28 and TRBJ2-7, with D possibly being TRBD1 (6 bases). This CDR3 spans 13 amino acids. CDR1 and CDR2 (germline): MDHEN, SYDVKM. V was pared by 6 bases and J by 0 bases, with 9 bases between. The CDR3 DNA reads as TGTGCCAGCAGACGACAGGCCTCCTACGAGCAGTACTTC. This gives the protein CASRRQASYEQYF.

The V call is TRBV4-2, the J call TRBJ1-3; maybe TRBD1 (5 bases). Between the trimmed V and J ends, which lost 2 bases and 0 bases, there was a span of 11 bases. This CDR3 is 16 amino acids long. Germline values: CDR1 LGHNA, CDR2 YNFKEQ. This chain's CDR3 is CASSQPDRPSGNTIYF. DNA for the CDR3: TGTGCCAGCAGCCAACCCGACAGACCCTCTGGAAACACCATATATTTT.

This chain joins TRBV12-3 or TRBV12-4 and TRBJ2-7; weak D call: TRBD1 (5 bases). Trimming took 7 bases from V and 2 from J, leaving 12 bases between them. This CDR3 contains 13 residues. DNA for the CDR3: TGTGCCAGCAAGAACAGGTCCGCCTACGAGCAGTACTTC. Its translation is CASKNRSAYEQYF.

V usage is TRBV5-1 and J usage is TRBJ2-3; D is unresolved. Trimming took off 5 bases at V and 2 bases at J, with 9 bases between the two ends. This CDR3 has 13 amino acids. Germline V gene data show CDR1 as SGHRS and CDR2 as YFSETQ. Written as DNA, the CDR3 is TGCGCCAGCAGTCCAGATAACACAGATACGCAGTATTTT. This codes for CASSPDNTDTQYF.

The chain uses TRBV6-5 and TRBJ2-3, with TRBD2 matching 9 bases. Germline CDR1 and CDR2: MNHEY and SVGAGI. The CDR3 has 14 residues. The ends lost 6 bases at V and 4 bases at J; junction bases unmatched: 5. In DNA, the CDR3 is TGTGCCAGCAGCGGGACTAGCCTATCAGATACGCAGTATTTT. Protein product: CASSGTSLSDTQYF.